Below, 8 T cell receptor beta chains from the same sample are listed, as sequenced in a study of OX40 agonist ivuxolimab in advanced cancers. Data came from immunoSEQ multiplex PCR; TCRdb stores just in-frame clones and leaves some out. The table records around 60,000 clones, approximately 80% of them present only once. The sequenced sample was CD4+ or CD8+ T cells sorted from blood, obtained in a trial of the OX40 agonist ivuxolimab. All receptors come from an adult with an advanced solid tumor such as melanoma, head and neck, liver or kidney cancer.

The chain joins TRBV28 to TRBJ2-5; D might be TRBD1 or TRBD2, each matching 6 bases. Trimming removed 7 bases at V and 7 bases at J, with 22 bases between. CDR3 length equals 15 residues. Germline values: CDR1 MDHEN, CDR2 SYDVKM. The CDR3 region is CASMGGRGPIVTQYF. In DNA form, the CDR3 reads TGTGCCAGCATGGGGGGCCGCGGACCAATCGTGACCCAGTACTTC.

The chain links TRBV19 to TRBJ2-1; TRBD2 aligns across 7 bases. Germline V gene sequence: CDR1 LNHDA, CDR2 SQIVND (reference sequence). With 6 bases clipped from V and 4 bases from J, the junction kept 12 bases outside the gene matches. There are 16 residues in the CDR3. The CDR3 spells CASSPWGEGSYNEQFF. In nucleotides, the CDR3 is TGTGCCAGTAGCCCCTGGGGGGAGGGGAGTTACAATGAGCAGTTCTTC.

V and J are TRBV2 and TRBJ1-5; D ambiguous. Germline V CDR1 and CDR2: SNHLY, FYNNEI. Trimming removed 2 bases at V and 1 base at J, with 12 bases between. The CDR3 length is 16 residues. CDR3 DNA sequence: TGTGCCAGCAGTGAATCGCGGAGGGTAAGCAATCAGCCCCAGCATTTT. This translates into CASSESRRVSNQPQHF. The full variable domain, rest sourced from reference TRBV2 and TRBJ1-5, is EPEVTQTPSHQVTQMGQEVILRCVPISNHLYFYWYRQILGQKVEFLVSFYNNEISEKSEIFDDQFSVERPDGSNFTLKIRSTKLEDSAMYFCASSESRRVSNQPQHFGDGTRLSIL.

This chain uses TRBV5-1 with TRBJ1-4; no firm D call. From germline, CDR1 is SGHRS and CDR2 YFSETQ. V shed 0 bases and J shed 8 bases, with 11 bases lying between them. This CDR3 comprises 14 residues. CDR3 in amino acids: CASSLDTSQEKLFF. The CDR3 DNA is TGCGCCAGCAGCTTGGATACTAGCCAAGAAAAACTGTTTTTT.

There are a few counts of this clone. The gene calls are TRBV28 and TRBJ2-1; TRBD2 aligns across 12 bases. The germline CDR1 and CDR2 sequences are MDHEN and SYDVKM. The CDR3 contains 14 residues. The J segment lost 8 bases and the V segment lost 6 bases, leaving 5 bases of the junction unmatched. CDR3 amino acids: CASRLAGGLDEQFF. The DNA of the CDR3 is TGTGCCAGCAGACTAGCGGGGGGTCTAGATGAGCAGTTCTTC.

The chain is built from TRBV6-6 and TRBJ1-1; maybe TRBD1 (5 bases). Per the germline V gene, CDR1 is MNHNY and CDR2 is SVGAGI (reference sequence). The germline V and J ends were trimmed by 5 bases and 6 bases, with 13 bases remaining between them. There are 13 residues in the CDR3. The CDR3 coding sequence is TGTGCCAGCAGTGGGACCCCCTGGGCTGAAGCTTTCTTT. Protein sequence: CASSGTPWAEAFF.

CDR3 amino acids: CASSLPGQDSYEQYF. In DNA, the CDR3 is TGTGCCAGCAGTTTGCCCGGACAGGACTCCTACGAGCAGTACTTC. The genes are TRBV28 and TRBJ2-7; 7 nucleotides line up with TRBD1. The germline CDR1 and CDR2 sequences are MDHEN and SYDVKM. This CDR3 has 15 residues. V was pared by 3 bases and J by 0 bases, with 5 bases of the junction left unmatched. The full variable domain, completed using reference TRBV28 and TRBJ2-7, is DVKVTQSSRYLVKRTGEKVFLECVQDMDHENMFWYRQDPGLGLRLIYFSYDVKMKEKGDIPEGYSVSREKKERFSLILESASTNQTSMYLCASSLPGQDSYEQYFGPGTRLTVT.

V and J are TRBV2 and TRBJ2-5; the D is unclear. V lost 5 bases and J 4 bases, leaving 5 bases between the germline ends. This CDR3 contains 11 residues. Germline CDR1 reads SNHLY; CDR2 reads FYNNEI. Here the CDR3 DNA reads TGTGCCAGCAGTTACCCAGAGACCCAGTACTTC. Amino acid sequence: CASSYPETQYF.